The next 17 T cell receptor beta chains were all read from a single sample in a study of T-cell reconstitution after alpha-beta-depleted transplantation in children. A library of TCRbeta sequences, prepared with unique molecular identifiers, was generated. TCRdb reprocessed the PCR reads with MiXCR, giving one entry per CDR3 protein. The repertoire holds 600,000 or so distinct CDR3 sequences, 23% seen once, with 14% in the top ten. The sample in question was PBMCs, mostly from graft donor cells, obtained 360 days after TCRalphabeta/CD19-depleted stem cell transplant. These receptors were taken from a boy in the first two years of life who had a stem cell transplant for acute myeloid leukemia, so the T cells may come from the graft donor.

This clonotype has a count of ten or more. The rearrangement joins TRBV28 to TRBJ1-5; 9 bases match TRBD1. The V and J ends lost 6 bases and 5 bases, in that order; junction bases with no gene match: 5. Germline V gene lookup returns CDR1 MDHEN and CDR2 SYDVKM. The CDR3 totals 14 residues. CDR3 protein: CASRRTGDDQPQHF. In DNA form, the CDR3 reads TGTGCCAGCAGACGGACAGGGGACGATCAGCCCCAGCATTTT.

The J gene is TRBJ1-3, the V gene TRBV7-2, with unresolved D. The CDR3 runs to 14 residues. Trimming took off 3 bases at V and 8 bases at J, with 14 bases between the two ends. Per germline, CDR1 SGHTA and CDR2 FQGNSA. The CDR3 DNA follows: TGTGCCAGCAGCTTCGTTCAAGGGTTTGACACCATATATTTT. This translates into CASSFVQGFDTIYF.

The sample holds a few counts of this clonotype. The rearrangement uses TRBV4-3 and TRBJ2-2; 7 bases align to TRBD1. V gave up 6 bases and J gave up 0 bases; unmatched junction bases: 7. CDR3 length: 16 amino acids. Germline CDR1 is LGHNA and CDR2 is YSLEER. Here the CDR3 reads CASRRDRASNTGELFF. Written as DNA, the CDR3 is TGCGCCAGCAGGCGTGACAGGGCCTCGAACACCGGGGAGCTGTTTTTT.

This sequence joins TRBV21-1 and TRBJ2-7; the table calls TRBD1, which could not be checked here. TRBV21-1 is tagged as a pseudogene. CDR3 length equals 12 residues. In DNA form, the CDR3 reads TGTGCCAGCAGGACAGGACAGGGACGGGTTGGCTTC. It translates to CASRTGQGRVGF.

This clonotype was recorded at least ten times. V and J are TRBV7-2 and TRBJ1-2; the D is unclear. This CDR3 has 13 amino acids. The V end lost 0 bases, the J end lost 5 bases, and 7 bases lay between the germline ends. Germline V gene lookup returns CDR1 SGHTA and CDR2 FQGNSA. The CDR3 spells CASSLARDYGYTF. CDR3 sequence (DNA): TGTGCCAGCAGCTTAGCGAGGGATTATGGCTACACCTTC.

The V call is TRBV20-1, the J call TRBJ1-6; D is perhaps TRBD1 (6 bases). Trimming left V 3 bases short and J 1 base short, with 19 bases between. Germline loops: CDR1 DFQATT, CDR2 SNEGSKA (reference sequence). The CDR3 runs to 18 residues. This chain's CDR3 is CSARAWAQGISYNSPLHF. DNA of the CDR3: TGCAGTGCTAGGGCGTGGGCCCAGGGGATTTCCTATAATTCACCCCTCCACTTT.

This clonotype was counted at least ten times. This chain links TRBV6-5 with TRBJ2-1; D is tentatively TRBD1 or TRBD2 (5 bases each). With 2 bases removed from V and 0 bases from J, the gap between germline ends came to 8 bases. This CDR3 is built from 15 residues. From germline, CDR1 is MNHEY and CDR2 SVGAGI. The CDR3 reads CASSYGGSSYNEQFF. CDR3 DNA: TGTGCCAGCAGTTACGGGGGTAGCTCCTACAATGAGCAGTTCTTC.

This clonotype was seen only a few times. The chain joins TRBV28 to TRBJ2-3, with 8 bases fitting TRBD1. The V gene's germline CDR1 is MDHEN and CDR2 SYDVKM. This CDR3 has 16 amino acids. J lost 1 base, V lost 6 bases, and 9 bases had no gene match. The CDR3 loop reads CASRSLGQDGTDTQYF. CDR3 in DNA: TGTGCCAGCAGGTCCCTGGGACAGGACGGCACAGATACGCAGTATTTT. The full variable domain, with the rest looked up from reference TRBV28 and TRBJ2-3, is DVKVTQSSRYLVKRTGEKVFLECVQDMDHENMFWYRQDPGLGLRLIYFSYDVKMKEKGDIPEGYSVSREKKERFSLILESASTNQTSMYLCASRSLGQDGTDTQYFGPGTRLTVL.

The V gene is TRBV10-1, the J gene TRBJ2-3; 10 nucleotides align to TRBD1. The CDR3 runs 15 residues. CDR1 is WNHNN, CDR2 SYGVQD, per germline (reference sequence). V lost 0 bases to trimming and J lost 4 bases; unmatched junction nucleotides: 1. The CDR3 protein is CASSESTGGPDTQYF. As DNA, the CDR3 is TGCGCCAGCAGTGAGTCGACAGGGGGCCCAGATACGCAGTATTTT.

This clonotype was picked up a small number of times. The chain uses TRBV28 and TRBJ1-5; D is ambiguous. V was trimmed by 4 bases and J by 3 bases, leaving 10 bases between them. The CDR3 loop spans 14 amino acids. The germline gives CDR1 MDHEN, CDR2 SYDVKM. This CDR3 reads CASSYPASNQPQHF. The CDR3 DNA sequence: TGTGCCAGCAGTTACCCGGCCTCCAATCAGCCCCAGCATTTT.

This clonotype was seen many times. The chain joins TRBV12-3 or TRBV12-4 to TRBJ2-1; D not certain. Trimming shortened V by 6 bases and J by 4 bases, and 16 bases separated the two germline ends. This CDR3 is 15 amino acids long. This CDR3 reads CASSTQDLPYNEQFF. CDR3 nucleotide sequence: TGTGCCAGCAGCACTCAGGACCTGCCTTACAATGAGCAGTTCTTC.

The DNA for the CDR3 is TGTGCCATCAGTGAGAGCAACTACGAGCAGTACTTC. This encodes CAISESNYEQYF. This chain connects TRBV10-3 to TRBJ2-7; D call uncertain. Per the germline V gene, CDR1 is ENHRY and CDR2 is SYGVKD. The CDR3 is 12 amino acids. Trimming removed 2 bases at V and 3 bases at J, with 5 bases between.

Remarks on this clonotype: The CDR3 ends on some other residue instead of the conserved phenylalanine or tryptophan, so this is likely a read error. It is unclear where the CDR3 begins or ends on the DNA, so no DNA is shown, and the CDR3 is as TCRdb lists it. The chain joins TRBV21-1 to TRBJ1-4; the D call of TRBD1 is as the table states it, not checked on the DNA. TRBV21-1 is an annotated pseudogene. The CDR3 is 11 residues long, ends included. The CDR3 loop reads CASSKNRGIFL.

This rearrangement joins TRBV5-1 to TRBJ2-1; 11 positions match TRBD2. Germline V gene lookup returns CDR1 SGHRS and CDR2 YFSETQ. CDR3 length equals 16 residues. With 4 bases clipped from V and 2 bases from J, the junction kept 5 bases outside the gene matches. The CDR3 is CASSVTSGVPYNEQFF. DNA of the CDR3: TGCGCCAGCAGCGTGACTAGCGGGGTTCCCTACAATGAGCAGTTCTTC.

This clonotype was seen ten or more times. In DNA, the CDR3 is TGTGCCAGCAGTTTGAGGGGGTTCTTCACAGATACGCAGTATTTT. Translated, it gives CASSLRGFFTDTQYF. The chain combines TRBV12-3 or TRBV12-4 with TRBJ2-3; D perhaps matches TRBD1 (6 bases). CDR3 size: 15 residues. The V gene lost 3 bases and the J gene lost 2 bases, with 12 bases spanning the gap.

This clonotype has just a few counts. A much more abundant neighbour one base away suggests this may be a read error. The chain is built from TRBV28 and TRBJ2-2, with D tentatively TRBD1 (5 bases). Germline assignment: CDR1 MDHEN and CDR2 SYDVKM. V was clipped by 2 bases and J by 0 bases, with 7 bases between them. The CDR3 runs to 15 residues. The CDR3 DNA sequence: TGTGCCAGCAGTTTAGTAGGGGCGAACACCGGGGAGCTGTTTTTT. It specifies CASSLVGANTGELFF.

The CDR3 DNA reads TGTGCCAGCAGCAGGGAGAAGCCTTACGAGCAGTACGTC. It yields the protein CASSREKPYEQYV. This sequence joins TRBV2 and TRBJ2-7; tentatively, D is TRBD1 or TRBD2 (5 bases each). Germline V lookup: CDR1 SNHLY, CDR2 FYNNEI. This CDR3 has 13 amino acids. Trimming shortened V by 6 bases and J by 4 bases, and 13 bases separated the two germline ends.